The entry below gives a single TCR beta chain sequence along with its context. What it binds is not known. TCRdb derives one entry per CDR3 protein from the 5' RACE reads, leaving out DNA. This table holds approximately 340,000 distinct CDR3 sequences. The data stem from a study of monozygotic twins with inflammatory bowel disease. Whole-study findings and limits: Researchers report that IBD patients shared fewer clonotypes with others than healthy twins, especially amid disease activity. Patients received differing immunosuppressive treatments, which may have added variability to their repertoires.

Germline CDR1 reads SGHTA; CDR2 reads FQGNSA. CDR3 size: 15 residues. Sequences were obtained from blood. The rearrangement links TRBV7-2 to TRBJ2-1; TCRdb gives TRBD2 as the D gene, but with no DNA this cannot be confirmed. The clonotype comes from a human donor with ulcerative colitis or Crohn's disease, or a healthy co-twin of an affected twin (not recorded which). This CDR3 reads CASSLALASSNEQFF. Filled out from reference TRBV7-2 and TRBJ2-1, the complete variable domain reads GAGVSQSPSNKVTEKGKDVELRCDPISGHTALYWYRQSLGQGLEFLIYFQGNSAPDKSGLPSDRFSAERTGGSVSTLTIQRTQQEDSAVYLCASSLALASSNEQFFGPGTRLTVL.